This is a list of T cell receptor beta chains from one sample in a study of cytomegalovirus exposure and HLA in healthy donors. Assay used: immunoSEQ multiplex PCR; TCRdb lists only in-frame clones, some missing. The sample lists roughly 90,000 clones, just under 90% occurring once. Sequencing used PBMCs. These receptors all come from a young man in good health and CMV-seronegative. Both conserved end residues are part of each CDR3. Fields, in order: J gene, V gene, D gene, clone size, CDR3 protein, CDR3 DNA. The D gene is left open where the match is weak. Not all rows give a size; the values are once, few, many and, for expanded clones, a class.

TRBJ2-3 | TRBV6-1 | . | . | CASGPDNTDTQYF | TGTGCCAGCGGTCCAGACAACACAGATACGCAGTATTTT
TRBJ1-6 | TRBV6-1 | . | . | CASSSGTRGNSPLHF | TGTGCCAGCAGTAGCGGGACTAGGGGAAATTCACCCCTCCACTTT
TRBJ1-1 | TRBV27 | TRBD1 | . | CASRGGVMNTEAFF | TGTGCCAGCAGAGGGGGCGTCATGAACACTGAAGCTTTCTTT
TRBJ2-7 | TRBV27 | TRBD1 | . | CASSFGTGLDEQYF | TGTGCCAGCAGTTTCGGGACAGGGTTAGACGAGCAGTACTTC
TRBJ2-1 | TRBV2 | TRBD1 | once | CASSQRLGQGNEQFF | TGTGCCAGCAGTCAAAGGCTGGGACAGGGGAATGAGCAGTTCTTC
TRBJ2-5 | TRBV5-1 | . | . | CASSLGSGETQYF | TGCGCCAGCAGCTTGGGATCCGGGGAGACCCAGTACTTC
TRBJ2-5 | TRBV6-5 | TRBD1 | . | CASSTGTEETQYF | TGTGCCAGCAGCACGGGGACAGAAGAGACCCAGTACTTC
TRBJ2-7 | TRBV2 | TRBD1 | . | CASSVRQGNEQYF | TGTGCCAGCAGTGTCCGACAGGGTAACGAGCAGTACTTC
TRBJ2-7 | TRBV7-2 | TRBD1 | . | CASSLGTGSSEQYF | TGTGCCAGCAGCCTCGGGACAGGATCGTCCGAGCAGTACTTC
TRBJ2-2 | TRBV9 | . | . | CASSVRGGNTGELFF | TGTGCCAGCAGCGTAAGGGGCGGGAACACCGGGGAGCTGTTTTTT
TRBJ1-5 | TRBV4-1 | . | . | CASSPHRDNQPQHF | TGCGCCAGCAGCCCACACAGGGACAATCAGCCCCAGCATTTT
TRBJ2-7 | TRBV6-5 | . | . | CASSYVSGDEQYF | TGTGCCAGCAGTTATGTGTCGGGAGACGAGCAGTACTTC
TRBJ2-2 | TRBV9 | . | . | CASSSTTTLNTGELFF | TGTGCCAGCAGCTCTACTACCACTCTGAACACCGGGGAGCTGTTTTTT
TRBJ1-2 | TRBV28 | . | once | CASSTSGDPTGVSYGYTF | TGTGCCAGCAGCACATCGGGGGACCCCACCGGGGTGAGCTATGGCTACACCTTC
TRBJ2-3 | TRBV27 | . | . | CASRHSTDTQYF | TGTGCCAGCAGACATAGCACAGATACGCAGTATTTT
TRBJ2-7 | TRBV7-9 | . | . | CASSLDGGSYEQYF | TGTGCCAGCAGCTTAGACGGCGGCTCCTACGAGCAGTACTTC
TRBJ1-1 | TRBV9 | TRBD1 | . | CASSGQGIEGTEAFF | TGTGCCAGCAGCGGACAGGGAATCGAGGGCACTGAAGCTTTCTTT
TRBJ2-7 | TRBV29-1 | TRBD1 | . | CSVGDRGPYEQYF | TGCAGCGTTGGGGACAGGGGGCCCTACGAGCAGTACTTC
TRBJ2-1 | TRBV4-1 | TRBD2 | once | CASSQALAGAYNEQFF | TGCGCCAGCAGCCAAGCGCTAGCGGGAGCCTACAATGAGCAGTTCTTC
TRBJ2-7 | TRBV7-2 | . | . | CASSFPQGKSYEQYF | TGTGCCAGCAGCTTCCCACAGGGAAAATCCTACGAGCAGTACTTC
TRBJ2-1 | TRBV5-4 | TRBD2 | . | CASSSSGVSSYNEQFF | TGTGCCAGCAGCTCGAGCGGGGTGAGCTCCTACAATGAGCAGTTCTTC
TRBJ2-1 | TRBV10-3 | TRBD1 | . | CAIRDREQTEQFF | TGTGCCATCAGGGACAGGGAACAGACTGAGCAGTTCTTC
TRBJ2-7 | TRBV6-5 | . | . | CASGTGTPPYEQYF | TGTGCCAGTGGAACAGGAACCCCACCCTACGAGCAGTACTTC
TRBJ1-2 | TRBV10-3 | . | . | CAISDRGGYGYTF | TGTGCCATCAGTGATAGGGGCGGCTATGGCTACACCTTC
TRBJ2-1 | TRBV9 | . | . | CASSVGVQAYNEQFF | TGTGCCAGCAGCGTAGGAGTCCAAGCCTACAATGAGCAGTTCTTC
TRBJ2-7 | TRBV18 | . | . | CASSPLRTGVAGQHSYEQYF | TGTGCCAGCTCACCTCTCCGAACCGGGGTTGCGGGACAGCACTCCTACGAGCAGTACTTC
TRBJ2-7 | TRBV6-5 | TRBD1 | once | CASSYRGQHYEQYF | TGTGCCAGCAGTTACCGGGGACAGCACTACGAGCAGTACTTC
TRBJ2-4 | TRBV18 | . | . | CASSQAVAKNIQYF | TGTGCCAGCTCCCAAGCGGTAGCCAAAAACATTCAGTACTTC
TRBJ2-1 | TRBV5-6 | TRBD2 | . | CASSFGGRTYNEQFF | TGTGCCAGCAGCTTTGGCGGGAGAACCTACAATGAGCAGTTCTTC
TRBJ2-1 | TRBV5-8 | . | . | CASSLESNEQFF | TGTGCCAGCAGCTTGGAGAGCAATGAGCAGTTCTTC
TRBJ2-7 | TRBV4-2 | . | . | CASSTPGVQVNEQYF | TGTGCCAGCAGCACTCCAGGGGTACAAGTTAACGAGCAGTACTTC
TRBJ1-5 | TRBV30 | . | . | CAWSQASQPQHF | TGTGCCTGGAGTCAGGCGAGTCAGCCCCAGCATTTT
TRBJ1-4 | TRBV15 | TRBD1 | . | CATRGEGNRGVIATNEKLFF | TGTGCCACCAGAGGAGAGGGGAACAGGGGGGTAATCGCAACTAATGAAAAACTGTTTTTT
TRBJ2-7 | TRBV6-5 | TRBD2 | . | CASSSHGRVSYEQYF | TGTGCCAGCAGTTCTCACGGGAGGGTGTCGTACGAGCAGTACTTC
TRBJ2-5 | TRBV14 | TRBD2 | . | CASSPQGLAGFQRTQYF | TGTGCCAGCAGCCCGCAGGGACTAGCGGGATTTCAGCGGACCCAGTACTTC
TRBJ1-5 | TRBV6-5 | . | . | CASSYEARDSNQPQHF | TGTGCCAGCAGTTACGAGGCCAGGGATAGCAATCAGCCCCAGCATTTT
TRBJ1-3 | TRBV5-3 | . | . | CATTTGNTIYF | TGTGCCACTACTACTGGAAACACCATATATTTT
TRBJ2-2 | TRBV7-9 | TRBD1 | . | CSSSPTGTVNTGELFF | TGTTCCAGCAGCCCTACCGGGACAGTGAACACCGGGGAGCTGTTTTTT
TRBJ1-1 | TRBV30 | TRBD1 | few | CAWSGNRGKEAFF | TGTGCCTGGAGTGGGAACAGGGGCAAGGAAGCTTTCTTT
TRBJ2-7 | TRBV28 | . | . | CASSRVYEQYF | TGTGCCAGCAGCAGGGTGTACGAGCAGTACTTC
TRBJ1-2 | TRBV7-9 | . | . | CASSLGGSYTF | TGTGCCAGCAGCTTAGGGGGCAGCTACACCTTC
TRBJ2-7 | TRBV5-6 | . | . | CASSLATSREQYF | TGTGCCAGCAGCTTGGCCACTAGCCGCGAGCAGTACTTC
TRBJ2-1 | TRBV11-2 | TRBD2 | . | CASSFYSGSRGNEQFF | TGTGCCAGCAGCTTCTATAGCGGGAGTAGGGGTAATGAGCAGTTCTTC
TRBJ1-5 | TRBV28 | . | . | CASSLQAVYQPQHF | TGTGCCAGCAGTCTTCAGGCCGTCTATCAGCCCCAGCATTTT
TRBJ1-1 | TRBV5-1 | . | once | CASSLQSNTEAFF | TGCGCCAGCAGCTTACAATCTAACACTGAAGCTTTCTTT
TRBJ1-2 | TRBV27 | . | . | CASSQFPLGQNGYTF | TGTGCCAGCAGCCAATTTCCCCTGGGGCAAAATGGCTACACCTTC
TRBJ2-7 | TRBV4-3 | TRBD2 | . | CASSQGGAGGIYEQYF | TGCGCCAGCAGCCAAGGGGGGGCGGGAGGGATCTACGAGCAGTACTTC
TRBJ2-3 | TRBV11-2 | . | . | CASSLVAPDTQYF | TGTGCCAGCAGCTTAGTCGCGCCAGATACGCAGTATTTT
TRBJ2-7 | TRBV6-1 | . | . | CASSEGVTAAESYEQYF | TGTGCCAGCAGTGAAGGAGTAACGGCAGCGGAATCCTACGAGCAGTACTTC
TRBJ1-2 | TRBV28 | . | . | CASSFGGAAEGGYGYTF | TGTGCCAGCAGTTTCGGAGGTGCGGCGGAAGGTGGCTATGGCTACACCTTC
TRBJ2-3 | TRBV7-2 | . | . | CASSPRQSTDTQYF | TGTGCCAGCAGCCCCAGACAGAGCACAGATACGCAGTATTTT
TRBJ2-7 | TRBV6-5 | . | . | CASRGRPPYEQYF | TGTGCCAGCCGCGGCCGCCCCCCCTACGAGCAGTACTTC
TRBJ2-7 | TRBV19 | TRBD2 | . | CASSLLAGVPYEQYF | TGTGCCAGTTCTCTTCTAGCGGGAGTCCCCTACGAGCAGTACTTC
TRBJ2-3 | TRBV28 | . | . | CASSLMGADTQYF | TGTGCCAGCAGTTTAATGGGAGCAGATACGCAGTATTTT
TRBJ2-7 | TRBV29-1 | . | . | CSVSLSYEQYF | TGCAGCGTTAGCCTATCCTACGAGCAGTACTTC
TRBJ2-1 | TRBV4-3 | . | . | CASSQDDTVSSYNEQFF | TGCGCCAGCAGCCAAGATGATACCGTGAGCTCCTACAATGAGCAGTTCTTC
TRBJ2-7 | TRBV11-3 | . | . | CASSLGGEDYEQYF | TGTGCCAGCAGCTTAGGGGGGGAGGACTACGAGCAGTACTTC
TRBJ2-1 | TRBV5-1 | TRBD2 | . | CASGDGAGVYNEQFF | TGCGCCAGCGGAGATGGAGCGGGAGTTTACAATGAGCAGTTCTTC
TRBJ1-1 | TRBV7-2 | TRBD1 | once | CASSPNRGHNTEAFF | TGTGCCAGCAGCCCGAACAGGGGGCATAACACTGAAGCTTTCTTT
TRBJ1-5 | TRBV4-2 | TRBD1 | . | CASSQTGGDQPQHF | TGTGCCAGCAGCCAGACAGGGGGCGATCAGCCCCAGCATTTT